This paragraph covers one T cell receptor beta chain sequence. Source study methods: For nucleated cells, counts were estimated from reference gene primer amplification. Measured with immunoSEQ multiplex PCR; TCRdb has only the in-frame clones, and not every one. Clone size and V and J calls were adopted from that table, with D and trimming inferred from the DNA. The repertoire consists of approximately 360,000 clones, with 80% to 90% occurring once and the leading ten covering 1% to 1.5%. Germline V gives CDR1 MRHNA, CDR2 SNTAGT. Trimming took 2 bases from V and 6 from J; bases not matched to a gene: 8. The CDR3 has 15 residues. The data belong to a study of blood T cell repertoires in COVID-19. About the research overall: T cells, B-cell-depleted T cells, or PBMCs supplied cDNA or gDNA.

The material sequenced was peripheral blood. The TCR was taken from a middle-aged man with acute or convalescent COVID-19. V gene TRBV6-4 combines with J gene TRBJ1-2, with 8 nucleotides matching TRBD1. DNA of the CDR3: TGTGCCAGCAGTGACCCAGGACAGGGTATAGATGGCTACACCTTC. It yields the protein CASSDPGQGIDGYTF.